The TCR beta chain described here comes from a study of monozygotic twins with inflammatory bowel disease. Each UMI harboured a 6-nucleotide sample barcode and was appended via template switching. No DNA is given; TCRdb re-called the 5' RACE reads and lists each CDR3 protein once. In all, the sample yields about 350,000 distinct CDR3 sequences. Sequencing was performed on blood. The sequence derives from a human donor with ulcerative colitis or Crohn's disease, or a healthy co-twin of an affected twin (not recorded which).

The CDR3 sequence is CASSYNLFHEQYF. This chain uses TRBV6-6 with TRBJ2-7. The CDR3 contains 13 residues. Per germline, CDR1 MNHNY and CDR2 SVGAGI (reference sequence).